This T cell receptor beta chain was observed in a study of tumor and adjacent non-tumor tissue in lung cancer. Study at large: There were approximately twelve adenocarcinoma, 2 squamous cell carcinoma and 1 small cell lung cancer cases. Some 4.1 million productive TCRbeta reads were obtained per sample on average.

RNA was extracted from bulk tissue without any cell sorting. More than 3 cm separated this lung sample from the edge of the tumor. This clonotype was seen ten or more times. TCRbeta libraries were built with three rounds of nested PCR, modified from ARM-PCR. Each CDR3 protein gets one entry after TCRdb re-called the multiplex PCR reads with MiXCR. In the table there are about 86,000 distinct CDR3 sequences, more than 65% of which are singletons. The length of the CDR3 is 13 residues. The germline V and J ends were trimmed by 5 bases and 7 bases, with 18 bases remaining between them. Germline loops: CDR1 GTSNPN, CDR2 SVGIG (reference sequence).

The chain couples TRBV30 to TRBJ2-7; a weak D match, TRBD2 (5 bases). The source is a woman aged 45-59 years with non-small cell lung cancer. Material: distant non-tumor lung tissue. The DNA of the CDR3 is TGTGCCTGGGCTTGGGTCCTTTCGGGAGAGCAGTACTTC. It specifies CAWAWVLSGEQYF.